The 2 T cell receptor beta chains reported below all come from one sample, sequenced in a study of T cell repertoires in cytomegalovirus infection. TCRdb re-derived calls from the reads in MiXCR, one entry per CDR3 protein. This sample has under 600,000 distinct CDR3 sequences, with 15% to 20% found just once. The sequencing sample was made of CD8+ T cells from PBMCs. These receptor sequences come from a human donor in good health (CMV status not recorded). Some clones in this sample may be carry-over from other donors' samples.

A word on this clonotype: This may arise from a read error, as a much more abundant clone is one base away. This rearrangement joins TRBV7-4 to TRBJ1-1; D call uncertain. Trimming stripped 5 bases from V and 2 bases from J, with 9 bases between. The CDR3 sequence is 13 residues long. The V gene's germline CDR1 is SGHVT and CDR2 SQSDAQ. Here the CDR3 reads CASSPTINTEAFF. CDR3 bases: TGTGCCAGCAGCCCAACCATTAACACTGAAGCTTTCTTT. The full variable domain, with the rest looked up from reference TRBV7-4 and TRBJ1-1, is GAGVSQSPRYKVAKRGRDVALRCDSISGHVTLYWYRQTLGQGSEVLTYSQSDAQRDKSGRPSGRFSAERPERSVSTLKIQRTEQGDSAVYLCASSPTINTEAFFGQGTRLTVV.

This clonotype showed up just a few times. The chain is built from TRBV6-1 and TRBJ2-2; D unclear. This CDR3 spans 14 amino acids. V was shortened by 10 bases and J by 0 bases, with 12 bases between the two germline ends. Germline V gives CDR1 MNHNS, CDR2 SASEGT. In DNA form, the CDR3 reads TGTGCCATCACGCGGAGTGCGAACACCGGGGAGCTGTTTTTT. It specifies CAITRSANTGELFF.